The T cell receptor (beta chain) under discussion was sequenced for a study of patients and donors after allogeneic stem cell transplantation. MiXCR was run by TCRdb on the RT-PCR reads, yielding one entry per CDR3 protein. Of 160,000 or so distinct CDR3 sequences listed, about 24% are singletons. V was clipped by 4 bases and J by 0 bases, with 10 bases between them. Germline-derived CDR1 and CDR2 are SGHDT and YYEEEE. The CDR3 covers 14 residues. This clonotype has just a few counts. This chain connects TRBV5-6 to TRBJ1-1; D remains unclear. The sample was blood, either unsorted or a sorted T cell fraction (not recorded which). The receptor's source is a human donor who was either an allogeneic HSCT recipient or a stem cell or donor lymphocyte infusion donor (not recorded which). It is not recorded whose cells these are; they may come from a transplant donor. CDR3 loop: CASSPGVMNTEAFF. The CDR3 bases are TGTGCCAGCAGCCCCGGGGTGATGAACACTGAAGCTTTCTTT.